Below are 16 T cell receptor beta chains sequenced from a single sample in a study of T cells in Graves' hyperthyroidism and ophthalmopathy. RNA transcripts served as the template for amplifying TCR beta CDR3 regions. An initial round of RT-PCR targeting the TCR CDR3 relied on the HTBI primer set. TCRdb passed the multiplex PCR reads through MiXCR, listing each CDR3 protein once. Here the sample spans approximately 700,000 distinct CDR3 sequences, roughly 45% being singletons. What was sequenced was peripheral blood or thyroid tissue (not recorded which). The origin of the receptors is an adult man with Graves' disease, either hyperthyroidism or ophthalmopathy (not recorded which).

For this clonotype: A read error is possible here, since a much larger clone lies one base away. The chain employs TRBV10-3 and TRBJ2-5, with TRBD1 identical over 9 bases. The germline gives CDR1 ENHRY, CDR2 SYGVKD. After removal of 11 bases from V and 0 bases from J, the junction contained 7 bases not matched to a gene. This CDR3 is built from 14 residues. CDR3 protein: CAVINRGHQETQYF. CDR3 in DNA: TGTGCCGTCATTAACAGGGGGCACCAAGAGACCCAGTACTTC.

Only one count was recorded for this clonotype. The chain employs TRBV25-1 and TRBJ1-2; a possible D gene is TRBD1 (6 bases). CDR3 size: 16 residues. Germline V gene sequence: CDR1 MGHDK, CDR2 SYGVNS. The V gene lost 8 bases and the J gene lost 2 bases, with 21 bases spanning the gap. The CDR3 DNA sequence: TGTGCCAGCTCACCACCGATTGCACAGGGAAACTATGGCTACACCTTC. Encoded protein: CASSPPIAQGNYGYTF.

This clonotype was counted only a few times. J is TRBJ1-2 and V is TRBV5-1; possible D gene TRBD1, 5 bases. Germline V CDR1 and CDR2: SGHRS, YFSETQ. The length of the CDR3 is 14 residues. With 6 bases removed from V and 1 base from J, the gap between germline ends came to 13 bases. Here the CDR3 DNA reads TGCGCCAGCAACCTGGGGACCGGTAACTATGGCTACACCTTC. Its protein product is CASNLGTGNYGYTF.

This chain uses TRBV15 with TRBJ2-5, with 9 nucleotides matching TRBD2. This CDR3 spans 17 amino acids. V lost 5 bases to trimming and J lost 0 bases; unmatched junction nucleotides: 10. Per the germline V gene, CDR1 is LNHNV and CDR2 is YYDKDF (reference sequence). The CDR3 here is CATSPAGASGNQETQYF. DNA of the CDR3: TGTGCCACCAGCCCAGCCGGGGCTAGCGGGAACCAAGAGACCCAGTACTTC.

With regard to this clonotype: Given a much more abundant clone one base away, this may be a read error. The genes are TRBV5-1 and TRBJ2-7; 9 bases line up with TRBD1. Looked up from germline, CDR1 is SGHRS and CDR2 is YFSETQ. This CDR3 contains 15 residues. The ends lost 0 bases at V and 3 bases at J; junction bases unmatched: 4. The CDR3 bases are TGCGCCAGCAGCTTGGTCCAGGACAGGGGCTACGAGCAGTACTTC. Encoded protein: CASSLVQDRGYEQYF.

This clonotype was counted at least ten times. This rearrangement joins TRBV7-2 to TRBJ1-5; D is undetermined. Germline loops: CDR1 SGHTA, CDR2 FQGNSA. Trimming cost V 3 bases and J 0 bases, with 9 bases left between them. The CDR3 has 15 amino acids. The CDR3 sequence: CASSLGGPSNQPQHF. For the CDR3, the DNA is TGTGCCAGCAGCTTGGGAGGCCCTAGCAATCAGCCCCAGCATTTT.

In this sample, this clonotype turned up many times. This sequence joins TRBV24-1 and TRBJ2-1, with D perhaps TRBD1 or TRBD2 (5 bases each). The CDR3 covers 15 residues. The V gene lost 3 bases and the J gene lost 10 bases, with 18 bases spanning the gap. Germline V CDR1 and CDR2: KGHDR, SFDVKD. CDR3 in DNA: TGTGCCACCAGTGATCGTGGGGGAGAGGGTCGAGAGCAGTTCTTC. This sequence encodes CATSDRGGEGREQFF.

The chain has TRBV5-6 and TRBJ2-7; D unclear. The V end was cut by 2 bases, the J end by 0 bases, with 9 bases between. Germline assignment: CDR1 SGHDT and CDR2 YYEEEE. This CDR3 contains 14 residues. The CDR3 nucleotides read TGTGCCAGCAGCTTCGGGTCCAGCTCCTACGAGCAGTACTTC. The encoded protein is CASSFGSSSYEQYF.

V and J are TRBV9 and TRBJ2-5; 7 bases line up with TRBD2. Germline V CDR1 and CDR2: SGDLS, YYNGEE. The CDR3 loop spans 16 amino acids. V was clipped by 4 bases and J by 0 bases; unmatched bases: 9. CDR3 in DNA: TGTGCCAGCAGCCAAGGTCTAGCGGCGAACCAAGAGACCCAGTACTTC. Translated, it gives CASSQGLAANQETQYF.

The chain combines TRBV7-9 with TRBJ1-1, with TRBD1 as a possible D gene (6 bases). The CDR3 totals 16 residues. V shed 8 bases and J shed 1 base, with 20 bases lying between them. The germline V gene encodes CDR1 SEHNR and CDR2 FQNEAQ (reference sequence). In DNA, the CDR3 is TGTGCCAGCTCACCTCTAGAGCAGGGGCCGAACACTGAAGCTTTCTTT. As protein: CASSPLEQGPNTEAFF.

Worth noting for this clonotype: One base away lies a much larger clone, so this may be a sequencing read error. The chain has TRBV10-3 and TRBJ1-5; D is possibly TRBD1 (5 bases). Germline V CDR1 and CDR2: ENHRY, SYGVKD. This CDR3 comprises 13 residues. V gave up 5 bases and J gave up 6 bases, with 11 bases separating them. The CDR3 DNA follows: TGTGCCATCAGTTACCGGGGGACTCAGCCCCAGCATTTT. Protein sequence: CAISYRGTQPQHF.

With regard to this clonotype: This sequence may be a read error, since a much larger clone differs from it by one base. V usage is TRBV7-2 and J usage is TRBJ1-6; D unclear. CDR1 is SGHTA, CDR2 FQGNSA, per germline. Trimming took 2 bases from V and 10 from J, leaving 9 bases between them. The CDR3 consists of 13 residues. DNA for the CDR3: TGTGCCAGCAGCTTAAATTGGGTCTCACCCCTCCACTTT. This gives the protein CASSLNWVSPLHF.

The J gene is TRBJ1-1, the V gene TRBV7-8; 7 nucleotides match TRBD1. Germline CDR1 and CDR2: SGHVS and FQNEAQ. J lost 4 bases, V lost 5 bases, and 7 bases had no gene match. The CDR3 runs 14 residues. For the CDR3, the DNA is TGTGCCAGCAGCATCGACAGGGCGCCCACTGAAGCTTTCTTT. This translates into CASSIDRAPTEAFF.

This clonotype was seen only once. A read error may account for a junction end that differs from germline. The rearrangement joins TRBV7-3 to TRBJ1-6; D is perhaps TRBD1 (5 bases). The CDR3 runs 15 residues. The germline gives CDR1 SGHTA, CDR2 FQGTGA. The CDR3 spells CASSQGHGPLSPLHF. The CDR3, as DNA: TGCGCCAGCAGCCAAGGACATGGACCTCTTTCACCCCTCCACTTT.

The chain combines TRBV6-1 with TRBJ2-5, with D unclear. Germline lookup yields CDR1 MNHNS and CDR2 SASEGT. With 8 bases removed from V and 1 base from J, the gap between germline ends came to 8 bases. The CDR3 has 12 residues. The CDR3 bases are TGTGCCAGCGGTGCTTCCCAAGAGACCCAGTACTTC. Translated: CASGASQETQYF.

This clonotype has just a few counts. The chain has TRBV2 and TRBJ2-2; D is undetermined. This CDR3 has 14 amino acids. From germline, CDR1 is SNHLY and CDR2 FYNNEI. With 2 bases removed from V and 1 base from J, the gap between germline ends came to 5 bases. This chain's CDR3 is CASSEYQNTGELFF. The CDR3 DNA reads TGTGCCAGCAGTGAATATCAGAACACCGGGGAGCTGTTTTTT.